This T cell receptor (beta chain) is from a study of T cells in Graves' hyperthyroidism and ophthalmopathy. Points from the study as a whole: Stable hyperthyroidism was separated from ophthalmopathy by a model based on 13 V-J features. Ophthalmopathy was predicted by the model a median of about 6.5 months ahead of onset.

Graves' hyperthyroidism without ophthalmopathy progression within 18 months was termed stable. Hyperthyroidism had been newly diagnosed in patients aged 18 to 65, and its duration was under 2 months. Comment on this clonotype: Antigen unknown.

The length of the CDR3 is 14 residues. Between the trimmed V and J ends, which lost 4 bases and 6 bases, there was a span of 16 bases. In germline, CDR1 is SGDLS, CDR2 YYNGEE. The TCR beta CDR3 regions underwent amplification using RNA transcripts as the source. The HTBI primer set was used in a first-round RT-PCR of the TCR CDR3. From the multiplex PCR reads, TCRdb called clonotypes with MiXCR, one entry per CDR3 protein. The table lists roughly 840,000 distinct CDR3 sequences, 38% of them singletons. The receptor comes from a man younger than 35 with Graves' hyperthyroidism. This chain uses TRBV9 with TRBJ1-2; a weak D match, TRBD1 (6 bases). The source material was blood. CDR3: CASSRIRGQDGYTF. CDR3 bases: TGTGCCAGCAGCCGCATCAGGGGTCAGGATGGCTACACCTTC.